Shown below are 5 T cell receptor beta chains from a single sample sequenced in a study of blood T cells in healthy people across ages. Through a sample-barcoded 5' primer and a J-beta primer mix, a second PCR was run for roughly 7 to 11 cycles. One entry per CDR3 protein, called by TCRdb with MiXCR from the 5' RACE reads. The sample records 650,000 to 700,000 distinct CDR3 sequences, less than 40% being singletons. The sample taken for sequencing was blood. The receptor set was obtained from a woman of 80 years or more in good health.

In this sample, this clonotype turned up many times. This may be a read error, as it is one base from a much larger clone. The V call is TRBV20-1, the J call TRBJ2-5; 10 nucleotides align to TRBD2. Trimming cost V 0 bases and J 11 bases; bases outside gene matches: 15. The CDR3 totals 16 residues. Germline-derived CDR1 and CDR2 are DFQATT and SNEGSKA (reference sequence). The CDR3 DNA is TGCAGTGCTAGAGACCCTAGCGGGGGCATTGTCTATGAGCAGTACTTC. Its protein product is CSARDPSGGIVYEQYF.

In the case of this clonotype: Its ends do not fully match the called genes, so a read error is possible. The chain is built from TRBV5-1 and TRBJ1-1, with D maybe TRBD1 (5 bases). The CDR3 has 15 residues. Germline V CDR1 and CDR2: SGHRS, YFSETQ. CDR3 sequence (DNA): TGCGCCAGCAGCCGGGCAGGGAACTTGAACACTGGAGCTTTCTTT. Its protein product is CASSRAGNLNTGAFF.

The CDR3 DNA is TGTGCCTGTGTAAGACCTGACGGGTACACTGAAGCTTTCTTT. This translates into CACVRPDGYTEAFF. The gene calls are TRBV30 and TRBJ1-1; D is unresolved. CDR3 length: 14 amino acids. The germline V gene has CDR1 GTSNPN and CDR2 SVGIG (reference sequence). Trimming pared 6 bases from V and 3 bases from J, leaving 17 bases between.

The V call is TRBV10-3, the J call TRBJ1-2; D is possibly TRBD1 (5 bases). The CDR3 totals 12 residues. Germline V gene lookup returns CDR1 ENHRY and CDR2 SYGVKD. V lost 0 bases, J lost 6 bases, and 5 bases lay in between. In nucleotides, the CDR3 is TGTGCCATCAGTGAGTCAGGGGATGGCTACACCTTC. Protein: CAISESGDGYTF.

The V gene is TRBV6-5, the J gene TRBJ1-2, with 7 bases fitting TRBD1. The V gene end was trimmed by 6 bases and the J gene end by 4 bases; junction bases not matched to a gene: 5. This CDR3 is 13 amino acids long. In germline, CDR1 is MNHEY, CDR2 SVGAGI. CDR3 protein: CASREQGFYGYTF. DNA for the CDR3: TGTGCCAGCAGGGAACAGGGGTTCTATGGCTACACCTTC.